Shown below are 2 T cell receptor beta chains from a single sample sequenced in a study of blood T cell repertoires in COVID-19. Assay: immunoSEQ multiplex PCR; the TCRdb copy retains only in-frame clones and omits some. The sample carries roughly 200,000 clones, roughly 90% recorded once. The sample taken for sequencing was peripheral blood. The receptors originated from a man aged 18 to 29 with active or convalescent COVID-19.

The DNA of the CDR3 is TGTGCCACCAGCGTAACGGGACAGGGAGATCAGCCCCAGCATTTT. Protein sequence: CATSVTGQGDQPQHF. The gene calls are TRBV15 and TRBJ1-5; the match to TRBD1 covers 9 bases. The CDR3 is 15 residues long. Losses at the gene ends were 5 bases for V and 5 bases for J; bases not matched to a gene: 7. Germline V lookup: CDR1 LNHNV, CDR2 YYDKDF (reference sequence).

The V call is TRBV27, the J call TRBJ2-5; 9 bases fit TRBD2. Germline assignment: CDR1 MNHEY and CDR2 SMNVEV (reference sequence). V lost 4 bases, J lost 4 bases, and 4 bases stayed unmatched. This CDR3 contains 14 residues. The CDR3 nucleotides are TGTGCCAGCAGTTCTGTACTAGCGGGAGAGACCCAGTACTTC. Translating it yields CASSSVLAGETQYF.